This TCR beta chain was identified in a study of type 1 and type 2 diabetes patients. Amplification started from genomic DNA. Multiplex PCR with 30 forward and 13 reverse primers amplified the TCR beta CDR3. TCRdb itself ran the multiplex PCR reads through MiXCR, one entry per CDR3 protein. The repertoire holds about 250,000 distinct CDR3 sequences, with around 50% as singletons. What was sequenced was peripheral blood mononuclear cells (PBMCs). The sequence was obtained from a man younger than 30 with type 2 diabetes.

CDR3 protein: CASSLNPGGGNTEAFF. CDR3 bases: TGTGCCAGCAGCCTAAATCCCGGGGGAGGGAACACTGAAGCTTTCTTT. The chain combines TRBV9 with TRBJ1-1; weak D call: TRBD1 (5 bases). Trimming removed 4 bases from V and 1 base from J, with 17 bases in between. Germline V gene lookup returns CDR1 SGDLS and CDR2 YYNGEE. The CDR3 contains 16 residues.